The clone carrying this TCR beta chain was counted at least ten times. No antigen is known for it. The TCRbeta library was prepared with unique molecular identifiers. One entry per CDR3 protein, called by TCRdb with MiXCR from the PCR reads. This repertoire shows around 450,000 distinct CDR3 sequences, over 9.5% found once; its top ten account for around 2.2%. This sample is part of a study of T-cell reconstitution after alpha-beta-depleted transplantation in children. Overall study findings and caveats: Expanded graft clones, several hundred of them, were reportedly the source of alpha-beta T cells about two months after transplant. Certain patients had high TCRbeta diversity at day 60, and it came from recipient T cells and thymic progenitors that survived.

The CDR3 covers 13 residues. With 6 bases removed from V and 4 bases from J, the gap between germline ends came to 7 bases. This sequence was found in a child younger than 10 with inherited bone marrow failure, due to receive a stem cell transplant. Sequenced here: PBMCs, sampled before TCRalphabeta/CD19-depleted stem cell transplant. The V call is TRBV12-3 or TRBV12-4, the J call TRBJ2-6; no clear D gene. CDR3 sequence: CASRPPGANVLTF. The CDR3 DNA is TGTGCCAGCAGGCCTCCCGGGGCCAACGTCCTGACTTTC.